This TCR beta chain was documented in a study of cytomegalovirus exposure and HLA in healthy donors. A few counts support this clone. Its antigen is undetermined. Vbeta (60) and Jbeta (13) primers were used in the PCR. Assay used: immunoSEQ multiplex PCR; TCRdb lists only in-frame clones, some missing. The sample lists roughly 160,000 clones, 70% to 80% seen once, with roughly 2% in the top ten. Study-level findings and limits: Analyzed later, most CMV-associated TCR beta chains appeared HLA-restricted.

The V segment lost 6 bases and the J segment 6 bases; nucleotides outside the gene matches: 6. This CDR3 comprises 14 residues. Sequenced material: PBMCs. The J gene is TRBJ1-5, the V gene TRBV23-1; 9 bases line up with TRBD1. TRBV23-1 is an ORF, with its function uncertain. The source is a man aged 45 to 65 in good health and CMV-seropositive. CDR3 amino acids: CASRRDREGQPQHF. As DNA, the CDR3 is TGCGCCAGCAGACGGGACAGGGAGGGTCAGCCCCAGCATTTT.